This T cell receptor (beta chain) was recovered during a study of blood T cells in healthy people across ages. Study outcomes and limitations: PBMCs went unsorted, and a conclusive naive versus antigen-experienced comparison was therefore prevented. Estimates based on one million T cells were treated as lower bounds.

In regard to this clonotype: Its antigen is as yet unknown.

The CDR3 consists of 15 residues. The germline V and J ends were trimmed by 5 bases and 7 bases, with 18 bases remaining between them. Isolation yielded PBMCs, at least 7 million per sample, in every case. For the second PCR, which ran for roughly 6 to 12 cycles, a sample-barcoded 5' primer and a J-beta primer mix were used. Template switching added a 12-random-nucleotide identifier to every cDNA molecule. TCRdb itself ran the 5' RACE reads through MiXCR, one entry per CDR3 protein. The table includes about 1,400,000 distinct CDR3 sequences, around 59% detected once. This clonotype originated in a man aged 18 to 29 in good health. The rearrangement uses TRBV12-3 or TRBV12-4 and TRBJ2-1; D is unclear. Material: blood. CDR3 coding DNA: TGTGCCAGCAGTCCCTCCTTAGGCGGCCCAAATGAGCAGTTCTTC. Amino acids: CASSPSLGGPNEQFF.